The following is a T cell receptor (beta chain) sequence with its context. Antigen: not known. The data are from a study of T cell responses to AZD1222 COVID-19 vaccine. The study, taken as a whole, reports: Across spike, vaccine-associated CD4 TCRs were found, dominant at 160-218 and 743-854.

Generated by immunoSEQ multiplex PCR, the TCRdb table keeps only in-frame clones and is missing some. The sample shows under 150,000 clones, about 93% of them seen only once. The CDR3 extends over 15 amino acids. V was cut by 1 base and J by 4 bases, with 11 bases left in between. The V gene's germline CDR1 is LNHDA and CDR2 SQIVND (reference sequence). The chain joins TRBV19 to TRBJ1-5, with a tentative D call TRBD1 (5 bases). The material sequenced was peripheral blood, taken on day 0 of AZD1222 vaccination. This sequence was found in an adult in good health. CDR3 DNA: TGTGCCAGTAGTATAGGACAGCAGATTAATCAGCCCCAGCATTTT. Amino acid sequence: CASSIGQQINQPQHF.